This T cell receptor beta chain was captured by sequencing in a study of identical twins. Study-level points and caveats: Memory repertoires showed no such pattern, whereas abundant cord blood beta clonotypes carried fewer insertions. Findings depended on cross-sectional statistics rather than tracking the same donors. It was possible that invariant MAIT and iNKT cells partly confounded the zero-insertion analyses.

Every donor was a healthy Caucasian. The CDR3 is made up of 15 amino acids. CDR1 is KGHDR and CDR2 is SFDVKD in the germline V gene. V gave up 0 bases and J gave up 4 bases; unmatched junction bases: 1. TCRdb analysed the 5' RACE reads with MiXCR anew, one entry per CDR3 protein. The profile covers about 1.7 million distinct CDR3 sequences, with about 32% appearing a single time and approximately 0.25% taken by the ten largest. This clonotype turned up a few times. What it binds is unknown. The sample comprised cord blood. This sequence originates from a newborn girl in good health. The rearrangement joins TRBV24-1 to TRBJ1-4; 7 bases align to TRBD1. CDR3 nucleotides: TGTGCCACCAGTGATTTGGACAGGGTTAATGAAAAACTGTTTTTT. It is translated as CATSDLDRVNEKLFF.